The next 8 T cell receptor beta chains were all read from a single sample in a study of cytomegalovirus exposure and HLA in healthy donors. 60 Vbeta and 13 Jbeta primers were used in PCR. Measured with immunoSEQ multiplex PCR; TCRdb has only the in-frame clones, and not every one. This table has 150,000 to 200,000 clones, roughly three quarters appearing once. The sample was PBMCs. The receptors derive from a male donor in good health and CMV-seronegative.

The chain joins TRBV27 to TRBJ2-2; 9 nucleotides agree with TRBD1. The germline CDR1 and CDR2 sequences are MNHEY and SMNVEV (reference sequence). The CDR3 runs to 15 residues. Trimming removed 7 bases from V and 6 bases from J; junction bases left unmatched: 9. The CDR3 DNA reads as TGTGCCAGCACCCGCGGGGACAGGGTGTCCGGGGAGCTGTTTTTT. As protein: CASTRGDRVSGELFF.

The V and J genes are TRBV5-1 and TRBJ2-5; TRBD2 matches 8 bases. There are 15 residues in the CDR3. The germline gives CDR1 SGHRS, CDR2 YFSETQ. The junction had 7 bases not matched to a gene; V was cut back by 5 bases and J by 1 base. Here the CDR3 DNA reads TGCGCCAGCAGGGGTGGACTAGCCGCCCAAGAGACCCAGTACTTC. The encoded protein is CASRGGLAAQETQYF.

V and J are TRBV7-2 and TRBJ2-3; no clear D. Trimming removed 4 bases at V and 5 bases at J, with 13 bases between. From germline, CDR1 is SGHTA and CDR2 FQGNSA. The CDR3 sequence is 14 residues long. The CDR3, as DNA: TGTGCCAGCAGCTCCGCGCTGAGTATAGATACGCAGTATTTT. It yields the protein CASSSALSIDTQYF.

The chain recombines TRBV2 with TRBJ2-5; the D gene is possibly TRBD1 (6 bases). The J call is uncertain, as TRBJ2-7 better fits the DNA end. Germline assignment: CDR1 SNHLY and CDR2 FYNNEI. This CDR3 spans 15 amino acids. CDR3 nucleotides: TGTGCCAGCGGGTCGGACAGACCACGGGGCAACGAGCAGTACTTC. This sequence encodes CASGSDRPRGNEQYF.

The J gene is TRBJ1-2, the V gene TRBV13; D unclear. V shed 5 bases and J shed 4 bases, with 11 bases lying between them. This CDR3 contains 13 residues. Germline assignment: CDR1 PRHDT and CDR2 FYEKMQ (reference sequence). CDR3 protein: CASSRRGIYGYTF. CDR3 nucleotide sequence: TGTGCCAGCAGCCGTAGAGGGATCTATGGCTACACCTTC.

The rearrangement uses TRBV28 and TRBJ2-7, with 11 nucleotides matching TRBD1. Unmatched junction bases numbered 16, after V lost 6 bases and J lost 0 bases. Germline CDR1 reads MDHEN; CDR2 reads SYDVKM. This CDR3 comprises 19 residues. CDR3 in amino acids: CASSLPRDRGSPSSYEQYF. Here the CDR3 DNA reads TGTGCCAGCAGCCTACCTAGGGACAGGGGGTCTCCGAGCTCCTACGAGCAGTACTTC.

The V call is TRBV28, the J call TRBJ1-1; TRBD1 might be the D (6 bases). The CDR3 runs 15 residues. The V and J ends lost 7 bases and 0 bases respectively, with 15 bases between them. Germline V gene lookup returns CDR1 MDHEN and CDR2 SYDVKM. CDR3 protein: CASKNRDTLNTEAFF. CDR3 in DNA: TGTGCCAGCAAAAATCGGGACACCCTGAACACTGAAGCTTTCTTT. Full variable domain (outside the CDR3, taken from reference TRBV28 and TRBJ1-1): DVKVTQSSRYLVKRTGEKVFLECVQDMDHENMFWYRQDPGLGLRLIYFSYDVKMKEKGDIPEGYSVSREKKERFSLILESASTNQTSMYLCASKNRDTLNTEAFFGQGTRLTVV.

This chain connects TRBV5-1 to TRBJ1-2; 8 nucleotides match TRBD1. V was pared by 0 bases and J by 8 bases, with 6 bases of the junction left unmatched. CDR1 and CDR2 (germline): SGHRS, YFSETQ. The CDR3 has 14 residues. CDR3 nucleotides: TGCGCCAGCAGCTTGGAACAGGGGGTGGTAGGCTACACCTTC. It yields the protein CASSLEQGVVGYTF.